These T cell receptor beta chains were read from a single sample in a study of OX40 agonist ivuxolimab in advanced cancers. Libraries were prepared by immunoSEQ multiplex PCR; TCRdb keeps only in-frame clonotypes and omits some of them. The sample contains fewer than 80,000 clones, 84% of which appear only once. This material consisted of CD4+ or CD8+ T cells sorted from blood, taken in a trial of the OX40 agonist ivuxolimab. Receptors originate from an adult with an advanced solid tumor such as melanoma, head and neck, liver or kidney cancer. Each CDR3 is given without its conserved first and last residue. A D gene is named only where the DNA matches it firmly.

V gene	J gene	D gene	CDR3 protein
TRBV7-9	TRBJ2-2	TRBD1	ASSAQGALSTGELF
TRBV2	TRBJ2-2	.	ASRDLVFFTGELF
TRBV6-1	TRBJ2-7	TRBD1	ASSVDRGYEQY
TRBV27	TRBJ2-1	TRBD1	ASSSGQGNEQF
TRBV28	TRBJ1-5	TRBD1	ASKKQGFAHQPQH
TRBV27	TRBJ2-1	.	ASSLNNEQF
TRBV7-9	TRBJ2-7	.	ASSFGQSYEQY
TRBV6-5	TRBJ2-7	.	ASSKWGEQY
TRBV9	TRBJ1-1	TRBD1	ASSVAPGGTEAF
TRBV30	TRBJ2-3	.	AWTGTSTDTQY
TRBV11-2	TRBJ2-5	.	ASSLGVIGQETQY
TRBV9	TRBJ2-7	TRBD2	ASSVGLADSYEQY
TRBV19	TRBJ2-7	.	ASSIAIGGGGEQY
TRBV2	TRBJ1-1	.	ASSDRKVNTEAF
TRBV6-5	TRBJ1-1	.	ASSWTGRGTEAF
TRBV6-6	TRBJ1-5	.	ASSSGGELGNQPQH
TRBV19	TRBJ1-5	TRBD1	ASSIRQGTNQPQH
TRBV5-8	TRBJ1-1	.	ASSLADWLNTEAF
TRBV12-5	TRBJ2-5	TRBD1	ASGSGTVTEQY
TRBV6-5	TRBJ2-7	.	ASRPPGNPYEQY
TRBV2	TRBJ1-2	.	ASSEQTVPNYGYT
TRBV6-6	TRBJ1-2	.	ASSSGSSLYGYT
TRBV5-6	TRBJ1-1	TRBD1	ASSKRGTGFRNTEAF
TRBV10-3	TRBJ2-2	.	ASTSGGGRVNTGELF
TRBV7-2	TRBJ1-5	.	ASSLLQSNQPQH
TRBV6-1	TRBJ2-7	.	ASNFVAETYEQY
TRBV5-4	TRBJ2-1	TRBD2	ASSLPGAGEGNEQF
TRBV25-1	TRBJ2-5	.	ASSEGQGGKTQY
TRBV25-1	TRBJ1-1	.	ASSVRGGTEAF
TRBV27	TRBJ1-4	TRBD1	ASSSPRGQGKLF
TRBV7-1	TRBJ1-4	.	AGSPEEGNEKLF
TRBV27	.	TRBD2	ASSWGVRGGLVYEQY
TRBV5-6	TRBJ2-7	.	ASSLAASSYEQY
TRBV5-1	TRBJ1-2	.	ASSLAPGLTSGYT
TRBV2	TRBJ1-6	.	ATIDSGANSPLH
TRBV6-1	TRBJ2-7	TRBD1	ASSEALHWTGLYEQY
TRBV7-2	TRBJ2-7	TRBD1	ASSPRTGNEQY
TRBV7-9	TRBJ1-6	TRBD1	ASSIQGDHSPLH
TRBV4-3	TRBJ1-3	.	ASSQDWRGNTIY
TRBV2	TRBJ2-5	TRBD2	ASRGPGGTSGRTETQY
TRBV5-1	TRBJ2-2	TRBD1	ASRRPGGLNTGELF
TRBV15	TRBJ2-1	.	ATSRDRGANEQF